This TCR beta chain comes out of a study of read filtering for tumor transcriptome and immune sequencing. Study information: After DNase treatment, RNA was made into whole-transcriptome libraries.

The length of the CDR3 is 14 residues. Trimming left V 4 bases short and J 5 bases short, with 9 bases between. Germline CDR1 LGHDT, CDR2 YNNKEL (reference sequence). This clonotype was observed at least ten times. Its target is unknown. Findings and caveats of the study: Single-read clonotypes: roughly four fifths of IR-seq clonotypes (around 4% of reads), 65% to 75% of RNA-seq clonotypes (approximately 49% of reads). Without single-read clonotypes, shared clonotype proportions correlated more between IR-seq and RNA-seq.

From roughly 390 ng of RNA, a library with molecular barcoded alpha/delta and beta/gamma adaptors was made. TCRdb reprocessed the reads with MiXCR, giving one entry per CDR3 protein. This table has tens of thousands of distinct CDR3 sequences, about 13% appearing once. This chain joins TRBV3-1 and TRBJ1-6; unclear D gene. The clonotype originates from a donor over 35 with multiple myeloma. Sequencing was done on a sample of a population of CD138-negative cells sorted from bone marrow. DNA for the CDR3: TGTGCCAGCAGCCTCGACACCGATAATTCACCCCTCCACTTT. Its translation: CASSLDTDNSPLHF.